The present entry profiles one T cell receptor (beta chain) with its context. The antigen it recognizes is unknown. It has no much larger one-base neighbor in the sample; base qualities were not kept. Genomic DNA was isolated from the sorted cells so that the TCRbeta CDR3 region could be sequenced. The immunoSEQ Assay was used to sequence the TCRbeta CDR3 regions. As stored in TCRdb, this immuneACCESS dataset retains in-frame rearrangements with V and J assigned. A fraction of the clones does not appear; measured against another copy, unresolved V genes explain less than half of the discrepancy, and the remainder lacks a known reason. The sample profile shows around 77,000 clones; around 89% of them were found once. Clones ranked in the top ten supply roughly 0.94% of the sample. The entry originates in a study of OX40 agonist ivuxolimab in advanced cancers. A note on the overall study: Ivuxolimab, which targeted the costimulatory receptor OX40 (CD134), was an agonistic, fully human IgG2 monoclonal antibody. The point of sequencing TCRbeta in the periphery was to test whether ivuxolimab changed TCR sequence diversity and drove clonal T-cell expansion. Intravenous ivuxolimab was administered to patients every 2 weeks at six dose levels: 0.01, 0.1, 0.3, 1.5, 3 and 10 mg/kg. Patients were allowed to have had prior anti-PD-1, anti-PD-L1 or anti-CTLA-4 therapy, and 40% of the dose-escalation patients had previously received checkpoint inhibitors. Of the approximately 54 dose-escalation patients, hepatocellular carcinoma was present in approximately 20, melanoma in around 15, renal cell carcinoma in 9 and head and neck cancer in 9. Partial responses were achieved by three dose-escalation patients, of whom one had hepatocellular carcinoma and two had cutaneous melanoma. A male proportion of 82.7% and a mean age of roughly 55 years, ranging from 23 to 79, were recorded for the dose-escalation cohort. The paper reports the monotherapy dose-escalation portion (N of about 51 patients) of the phase I ivuxolimab trial. Overall results and qualifications from the work: At doses of 0.1 to 3.0 mg/kg, clonal expansion of both CD4+ and CD8+ blood T cells was observed from baseline to week 6. Antigen specificity was not determined for the clonally expanded peripheral T cells. Low levels of normalized T-cell clonal expansion were also shown by some nonresponding patients. In the 0.1-3.0 mg/kg groups, partial responders were among the patients with the lowest normalized peripheral clonal expansion, particularly in CD8+ T cells. After ivuxolimab, expanded clones were on average more numerous among CD8+ T cells than among CD4+ T cells.

The trial excluded patients who had a history of autoimmune disease or were on systemic immunosuppression. Peripheral blood for TCR sequencing was drawn from every dose cohort at baseline, at cycle 4 day 1 and at cycle 7 day 1. The samples were taken from a phase I, first-in-human, multicenter, open-label dose-escalation trial of ivuxolimab. Adults with locally advanced or metastatic melanoma, renal cell carcinoma, hepatocellular carcinoma or head and neck squamous cell carcinoma were enrolled in the trial. Before TCR sequencing, CD4+ T cells and CD8+ T cells from peripheral blood were sorted into separate populations. The trim is 2 bases for V and 5 bases for J, with a gap of 12 bases between the germline ends. Based on the germline V gene, the CDR1 and CDR2 sequences are MGHRA and YSYEKL. Including cysteine and phenylalanine, the CDR3 has 15 amino acids. The read is trimmed to its CDR3 DNA, 45 bases read in frame from base 1.

Sequences were derived from CD4+ or CD8+ T cells sorted from blood, sampled in a trial of the OX40 agonist ivuxolimab. This chain is built from TRBV4-1 and TRBJ1-4, with the D gene uncertain. The receptor's source is an adult with an advanced solid tumor such as melanoma, head and neck, liver or kidney cancer. The DNA is TGCGCCAGCAGCCAATTCGGACGGATGAATGAAAAACTGTTTTTT. This codes for CASSQFGRMNEKLFF.